This entry lists 32 T cell receptor beta chains sequenced from one sample in a study of blood T cells in healthy people across ages. For the second PCR, which ran for about 6 to 11 cycles, a sample-barcoded 5' primer and a J-beta primer mix were used. Each CDR3 protein gets one entry after TCRdb re-called the 5' RACE reads with MiXCR. The table records hundreds of thousands of distinct CDR3 sequences, about 46% of them present only once. The material sequenced was blood. The source of these receptors is a man older than 75 in good health.

This chain connects TRBV5-1 to TRBJ2-1; 7 bases match TRBD1. This CDR3 contains 16 residues. The germline V gene encodes CDR1 SGHRS and CDR2 YFSETQ. V dropped 0 bases and J dropped 3; count of bases not matched to a gene: 6. CDR3 nucleotide sequence: TGCGCCAGCAGCTTGGAGCCGGGACAGTTCTACAATGAGCAGTTCTTC. Encoded protein: CASSLEPGQFYNEQFF.

This sequence joins TRBV3-1 and TRBJ2-7, with 11 bases identical to TRBD2. The V gene's germline CDR1 is LGHDT and CDR2 YNNKEL (reference sequence). The V segment lost 0 bases and the J segment 7 bases; nucleotides outside the gene matches: 5. The CDR3 consists of 15 residues. The CDR3 spells CASSQETSGSSEQYF. CDR3 in DNA: TGTGCCAGCAGCCAAGAAACTAGCGGGAGTAGTGAGCAGTACTTC.

As regards this clonotype: Since a much larger clone is just one base distant, this may be a read error. The rearrangement uses TRBV29-1 and TRBJ2-5; 8 positions agree with TRBD2. Germline V CDR1 and CDR2: SQVTM, ANQGSEA. CDR3 length equals 13 residues. CDR3 in amino acids: CSVEVAGGETRYF. For the CDR3, the DNA is TGCAGCGTTGAAGTTGCGGGAGGTGAGACCCGGTACTTC.

Many counts were recorded for this clonotype. The CDR3 is CSARDPPGGPTDTQYF. The CDR3 nucleotides are TGCAGTGCTAGAGATCCCCCGGGAGGGCCTACAGATACGCAGTATTTT. V and J are TRBV20-1 and TRBJ2-3; 8 nucleotides line up with TRBD2. Germline assignment: CDR1 DFQATT and CDR2 SNEGSKA (reference sequence). V trimming: 0 bases; J trimming: 3 bases; junction bases outside the gene matches: 8. The length of the CDR3 is 16 residues.

V is TRBV20-1 and J is TRBJ2-1; tentative D call: TRBD2 (6 bases). Between the trimmed V and J ends, which lost 8 bases and 3 bases, there was a span of 17 bases. The CDR3 is 14 amino acids. Germline CDR1 is DFQATT and CDR2 is SNEGSKA (reference sequence). CDR3 nucleotide sequence: TGCAGTCTTGGGGGGAGTGTGGGCTACAATGAGCAGTTCTTC. As protein: CSLGGSVGYNEQFF.

There are a few counts of this clonotype. The V gene is TRBV12-3 or TRBV12-4, the J gene TRBJ1-4, with 10 positions matching TRBD1. CDR3 length equals 13 residues. After removal of 8 bases from V and 5 bases from J, the junction contained 2 bases not matched to a gene. In DNA, the CDR3 is TGTGCCAGCCAGGACAGGGGGAATGAAAAACTGTTTTTT. It encodes CASQDRGNEKLFF.

This clonotype showed up many times. The genes are TRBV6-2 or TRBV6-3 and TRBJ2-5; maybe TRBD1 (5 bases). The J call may be in error: the DNA end matches TRBJ2-7 better. The CDR3 runs to 14 residues. Germline V lookup: CDR1 MNHEY, CDR2 SVGEGT. The CDR3 sequence: CASSPPYRSGEQYF. The CDR3 coding sequence is TGTGCCAGCAGTCCTCCTTACAGGTCGGGCGAGCAGTACTTC.

Ten or more counts support this clonotype. The chain combines TRBV4-2 with TRBJ2-7; tentatively, D is TRBD2 (5 bases). The V end was cut by 0 bases, the J end by 5 bases, with 8 bases between. The CDR3 consists of 13 residues. Per the germline V gene, CDR1 is LGHNA and CDR2 is YNFKEQ. CDR3 sequence (DNA): TGTGCCAGCAGCCAAGATGAGGGTAACGAGCAGTACTTC. As protein: CASSQDEGNEQYF.

V usage is TRBV5-1 and J usage is TRBJ2-1, with D possibly being TRBD1 (7 bases). V was clipped by 0 bases and J by 4 bases, with 11 bases between them. The CDR3 is 15 amino acids. CDR1 SGHRS and CDR2 YFSETQ come from the germline V gene. The CDR3 coding sequence is TGCGCCAGCAGCTTGGGGCAGGGGGGTTACAATGAGCAGTTCTTC. It specifies CASSLGQGGYNEQFF.

V and J are TRBV29-1 and TRBJ2-5, with TRBD1 matching over 8 bases. Unmatched junction bases numbered 14, after V lost 4 bases and J lost 4 bases. The CDR3 spans 16 residues. CDR1 and CDR2 from the germline V gene are SQVTM and ANQGSEA. In DNA, the CDR3 is TGCAGCGTTGCCAGGCCGTGGCAGGGGGCAGGAGAGACCCAGTACTTC. Translated: CSVARPWQGAGETQYF. The full variable domain, completed using reference TRBV29-1 and TRBJ2-5, is SAVISQKPSRDICQRGTSLTIQCQVDSQVTMMFWYRQQPGQSLTLIATANQGSEATYESGFVIDKFPISRPNLTFSTLTVSNMSPEDSSIYLCSVARPWQGAGETQYFGPGTRLLVL.

This clonotype was seen a few times. V and J are TRBV5-1 and TRBJ2-7; 9 bases align to TRBD1. The junction had 7 bases not matched to a gene; V was cut back by 4 bases and J by 5 bases. Germline-derived CDR1 and CDR2 are SGHRS and YFSETQ. The CDR3 sequence is 14 residues long. CDR3 sequence: CASSLGTGINEQYF. As DNA, the CDR3 is TGCGCCAGCAGCCTGGGGACAGGGATCAACGAGCAGTACTTC.

The chain combines TRBV6-6 with TRBJ2-7; 9 nucleotides align to TRBD1. This CDR3 region has 16 residues. V gave up 5 bases and J gave up 0 bases; unmatched junction bases: 8. Germline V gene lookup returns CDR1 MNHNY and CDR2 SVGAGI (reference sequence). The CDR3 sequence: CASSPGQGKSSYEQYF. In DNA form, the CDR3 reads TGTGCCAGCAGTCCCGGACAGGGGAAGAGCTCCTACGAGCAGTACTTC.

The V call is TRBV12-3 or TRBV12-4, the J call TRBJ1-5; tentatively, D is TRBD1 (6 bases). This CDR3 has 16 amino acids. V was cut by 6 bases and J by 4 bases, with 19 bases left in between. CDR3 residues: CASSPNVGTLNQPQHF. The CDR3 bases are TGTGCCAGCAGCCCTAATGTGGGGACACTAAATCAGCCCCAGCATTTT.

This clonotype has a handful of counts. The chain employs TRBV7-2 and TRBJ2-4, with D possibly being TRBD1 (6 bases). CDR1 is SGHTA, CDR2 FQGNSA, per germline. Trimming cost V 4 bases and J 10 bases, with 14 bases left between them. The CDR3 is 13 residues long. CDR3 loop: CASSSPDSPIQYF. CDR3 in DNA: TGTGCCAGCAGCTCCCCGGACAGCCCAATTCAGTACTTC.

The V and J genes are TRBV20-1 and TRBJ1-4, with 8 nucleotides matching TRBD1. Germline V CDR1 and CDR2: DFQATT, SNEGSKA (reference sequence). The CDR3 loop spans 14 amino acids. The V segment lost 3 bases and the J segment 7 bases; nucleotides outside the gene matches: 7. Written as DNA, the CDR3 is TGCAGTGCTAGCCTGGCAGGGGGCCTTGAAAAACTGTTTTTT. It yields the protein CSASLAGGLEKLFF.

This chain connects TRBV5-6 to TRBJ2-3; a weak D match, TRBD1 (5 bases). V gave up 5 bases and J gave up 2 bases, with 12 bases separating them. The CDR3 covers 14 residues. Germline V gene sequence: CDR1 SGHDT, CDR2 YYEEEE. CDR3 nucleotides: TGTGCCAGCAGTCAAGGGGTCCTCACAGATACGCAGTATTTT. The encoded protein is CASSQGVLTDTQYF.

The count of this clonotype is one. V and J are TRBV16 and TRBJ2-7, with TRBD2 matching over 7 bases. Germline CDR1 KGHSY, CDR2 FQNENV. The CDR3 spans 16 residues. Trimming removed 4 bases from V and 9 bases from J; junction bases left unmatched: 18. The CDR3 reads CASSPDWAGADNGQYF. In nucleotides, the CDR3 is TGTGCCAGCAGCCCTGATTGGGCGGGAGCAGACAATGGGCAGTACTTC. The entire variable domain, with the rest obtained from reference TRBV16 and TRBJ2-7, is as follows: GEEVAQTPKHLVRGEGQKAKLYCAPIKGHSYVFWYQQVLKNEFKFLISFQNENVFDETGMPKERFSAKCLPNSPCSLEIQATKLEDSAVYFCASSPDWAGADNGQYFGPGTRLTVT.

The chain employs TRBV7-2 and TRBJ2-7; 8 nucleotides match TRBD2. CDR1 SGHTA and CDR2 FQGNSA come from the germline V gene. J was trimmed by 5 bases and V by 1 base; bases with no gene match: 7. There are 15 residues in the CDR3. In nucleotides, the CDR3 is TGTGCCAGCAGCTTAGTGGGGACTAGAAGTAACGAGCAGTACTTC. Translating gives CASSLVGTRSNEQYF.

This sequence joins TRBV5-1 and TRBJ2-3, with 8 bases aligning to TRBD1. Germline V CDR1 and CDR2: SGHRS, YFSETQ. The CDR3 runs to 13 residues. Trimming removed 4 bases from V and 4 bases from J; junction bases left unmatched: 2. The CDR3, as DNA: TGCGCCAGCAGCGTGACAGGGGCAGATACGCAGTATTTT. It specifies CASSVTGADTQYF.

V is TRBV28 and J is TRBJ1-2; possible D gene TRBD1, 5 bases. In germline, CDR1 is MDHEN, CDR2 SYDVKM. The CDR3 runs 12 residues. The V gene lost 4 bases and the J gene lost 8 bases, with 11 bases spanning the gap. The CDR3 bases are TGTGCCAGCAGTTCGGGACGGCCCGGCTACACCTTC. Translated: CASSSGRPGYTF.

Turning to this clonotype: A read error is possible here, since a much larger clone lies one base away. V is TRBV6-6 and J is TRBJ2-7; TRBD1 matches 7 bases. This CDR3 is 13 amino acids long. Germline CDR1 MNHNY, CDR2 SVGAGI (reference sequence). CDR3 region: CAGSTTGTAEQYF. For the CDR3, the DNA is TGTGCCGGCAGTACCACCGGGACAGCCGAGCAGTACTTC.

This clonotype was detected only once. An end of the junction differs from the germline gene, which may be a read error. The gene calls are TRBV5-6 and TRBJ2-5; D could derive from TRBD1 or TRBD2 (5 bases each). CDR3 length: 15 residues. Germline V CDR1 and CDR2: SGHDT, YYEEEE. The chain's CDR3 is CASNLVFRQGESQYF. CDR3 nucleotide sequence: TGTGCCAGCAACTTGGTGTTCAGGCAGGGAGAGTCCCAGTACTTC.

Comments on this clonotype: A much more abundant neighbour one base away suggests this may be a read error. The chain couples TRBV20-1 to TRBJ1-4; 7 bases map to TRBD1. The CDR3 consists of 15 residues. V dropped 0 bases and J dropped 5; count of bases not matched to a gene: 6. CDR1 is DFQATT and CDR2 is SNEGSKA in the germline V gene (reference sequence). CDR3 protein: CSARDGTETNEKLFF. As DNA, the CDR3 is TGCAGTGCTAGAGATGGGACAGAAACAAATGAAAAACTGTTTTTT.

This clonotype was observed a handful of times. This chain uses TRBV10-1 with TRBJ2-1; TRBD1 matches at 8 bases. Germline V gene data show CDR1 as WNHNN and CDR2 as SYGVQD (reference sequence). The CDR3 sequence is 15 residues long. Germline trimming cut 5 bases from V and 4 bases from J; bases unmatched to any gene: 7. CDR3 DNA sequence: TGCGCCAGCAGTCTGCGACAGGGGATATACAATGAGCAGTTCTTC. This sequence encodes CASSLRQGIYNEQFF.

The chain carries TRBV7-8 and TRBJ1-2; no clear D. Germline V lookup: CDR1 SGHVS, CDR2 FQNEAQ. Deletions cut 10 bases from V and 5 bases from J, with 23 bases between. This CDR3 region has 15 residues. CDR3 nucleotides: TGTGCCAACGGCACCCAATTCAATACGGCGTATGGCTACACCTTC. The encoded protein is CANGTQFNTAYGYTF.

The chain couples TRBV6-1 to TRBJ2-5; 12 bases map to TRBD2. CDR1 and CDR2 (germline): MNHNS, SASEGT. With V trimmed by 6 bases and J by 5 bases, 10 bases remained unmatched. The CDR3 extends over 16 amino acids. The CDR3 is CASSWLAGGPGETQYF. The CDR3 DNA is TGTGCCAGCAGCTGGCTAGCGGGAGGGCCTGGGGAGACCCAGTACTTC.

This chain joins TRBV9 and TRBJ2-5; unclear D gene. V was pared by 3 bases and J by 11 bases, with 11 bases between. This CDR3 region has 11 residues. Germline assignment: CDR1 SGDLS and CDR2 YYNGEE. The CDR3 DNA is TGTGCCAGCAGCGCTGAGGCTGAGCAGTACTTC. It encodes CASSAEAEQYF.

This clonotype was counted a few times. The rearrangement uses TRBV4-2 and TRBJ2-1; a possible D gene is TRBD1 (6 bases). Trimming left V 5 bases short and J 6 bases short, with 17 bases between. The CDR3 is 15 amino acids. CDR1 is LGHNA, CDR2 YNFKEQ, per germline. CDR3 DNA: TGTGCCAGCAGCGAAGCCCAGGACAGCTTCAATGAGCAGTTCTTC. It codes for CASSEAQDSFNEQFF.

The chain carries TRBV20-1 and TRBJ2-7; 9 bases fit TRBD1. The CDR3 spans 14 residues. Germline-derived CDR1 and CDR2 are DFQATT and SNEGSKA (reference sequence). J gave up 1 base and V 5 bases, and 6 bases lay outside the gene matches. The CDR3 protein is CSADRDRASYEQYF. Here the CDR3 DNA reads TGCAGTGCTGACCGGGACAGGGCTTCCTACGAGCAGTACTTC.

The sample holds a few counts of this clonotype. The V call is TRBV25-1, the J call TRBJ2-7; 9 bases map to TRBD1. With V trimmed by 6 bases and J by 3 bases, 6 bases remained unmatched. Germline V lookup: CDR1 MGHDK, CDR2 SYGVNS. The CDR3 extends over 14 amino acids. The CDR3 loop is CASREGTGNYEQYF. For the CDR3, the DNA is TGTGCCAGCAGAGAAGGGACAGGGAACTACGAGCAGTACTTC.

The CDR3 reads CASSRIDRGEWGQYF. The CDR3 DNA reads TGTGCCAGCAGCCGAATTGACAGGGGCGAGTGGGGGCAGTACTTC. The chain recombines TRBV28 with TRBJ2-5; 8 nucleotides match TRBD1. V lost 6 bases, J lost 11 bases, and 17 bases stayed unmatched. Germline-derived CDR1 and CDR2 are MDHEN and SYDVKM. CDR3 length: 15 residues.

With respect to this clonotype: A junction boundary mismatches the germline segment, possibly from a read error. The chain couples TRBV4-3 to TRBJ2-6; 7 bases are a match to TRBD1. This CDR3 is 18 amino acids long. In germline, CDR1 is LGHNA, CDR2 YSLEER. The CDR3 sequence: CASSHVGGPGSGANVRTF. The CDR3 nucleotides read TGCGCCAGCAGCCACGTAGGGGGCCCTGGGTCTGGGGCCAACGTCCGGACTTTC.